Listed below are T cell receptor beta chains from one sample, sequenced in a study of shared clonotypes between healthy human individuals. Some clones are missing from TCRdb's copy, which holds only in-frame ones; the method was immunoSEQ multiplex PCR. The sample lists around 2.1 million clones; about 92% were seen once. The sample was naive CD8+ T cells from PBMCs. The receptors were gathered from a man in his late teens or twenties in good health. Some clones in this sample may be carry-over from other donors' samples. The CDR3 runs from the conserved cysteine through the conserved F or W. A D gene is named only where the DNA matches it firmly. Where a row states a size, it is once, few, many or the class of an expanded clone; other rows omit it.

>.|.|TRBV7-7|TRBJ2-1
TGTGCCAGCAGCTTAGAGGCGGGACACTACAATGAGCAGTTCTTC
CASSLEAGHYNEQFF
>TRBD2|.|TRBV6-1|TRBJ2-7
TGTGCCAGCAGTGCGAGACTAGCGGTCTACGAGCAGTACTTC
CASSARLAVYEQYF
>.|.|TRBV5-1|TRBJ1-2
TGCGCCAGCAGCTTACCGGTCGTGGGCCGCCGATCGTCGGGCTACACCTTC
CASSLPVVGRRSSGYTF
>TRBD1|once|TRBV9|TRBJ2-1
TGTGCCAGCAGCCCCCGGGAGGACAGGGGGCGGCAGTTCTTC
CASSPREDRGRQFF
>.|.|TRBV7-9|TRBJ2-1
TGTGCCAGCATGTCAAGTTTTGAGCAGTTCTTC
CASMSSFEQFF
>TRBD2|.|TRBV5-1|TRBJ2-1
TGCGCCAGCAGCCTCGGACTAGCCCCCTCCTACAATGAGCAGTTCTTC
CASSLGLAPSYNEQFF
>TRBD1|once|TRBV9|TRBJ2-2
TGTGCCAGCAGCGGGACAGGGGTATCCGGGGAGCTGTTTTTT
CASSGTGVSGELFF
>.|.|TRBV5-6|TRBJ2-1
TGTGCCAGCAGCTTCTGGGTCGGCTACAATGAGCAGTTCTTC
CASSFWVGYNEQFF
>.|.|TRBV28|TRBJ1-4
TGTGCCAGCAGTTTGGTAGGGATAGGAGGTGAAAAACTGTTTTTT
CASSLVGIGGEKLFF
>.|.|TRBV18|TRBJ2-7
TGTGCCAGCTCACCAGTGGGACACCGATACGAGCAGTACTTC
CASSPVGHRYEQYF
>.|.|TRBV29-1|TRBJ2-7
TGCAGCGTTGGTCAGAGGGGCCCCTACGAGCAGTACTTC
CSVGQRGPYEQYF
>.|.|TRBV7-3|TRBJ2-1
TGTGCCAGCAGCTTAATTTTGAGCTCCTACAATGAGCAGTTCTTC
CASSLILSSYNEQFF
>TRBD2|.|TRBV11-2|TRBJ2-3
TGTGCCAGCAGCTTAACGGGAGGGTTCGCAGATACGCAGTATTTT
CASSLTGGFADTQYF
>.|.|TRBV27|TRBJ1-1
TGTGCCAGCAGTTCCGTGAGAGGGAGGGGAAACACTGAAGCTTTCTTT
CASSSVRGRGNTEAFF
>.|.|TRBV28|TRBJ2-3
TGTGCCAGCAGTTCCAGGACGGATACGCAGTATTTT
CASSSRTDTQYF
>.|once|TRBV27|TRBJ1-1
TGTGCCAGCAGTTTATCGACGAGCCTGCGGACTGAAGCTTTCTTT
CASSLSTSLRTEAFF
>.|.|TRBV7-9|TRBJ1-2
TGTGCCAGCAGCCTTAACGGGGTGAGCAATGGCTACACCTTC
CASSLNGVSNGYTF
>TRBD2|.|TRBV7-9|TRBJ2-7
TGTGCCAGCAACAACAAGGGGGTGCGGGAGGGCTCCTACGAGCAGTACTTC
CASNNKGVREGSYEQYF
>TRBD1|few|TRBV15|TRBJ1-5
TGTGCCACCAGCAGAGAGGACAGGGTGAACCAGCCCCAGCATTTT
CATSREDRVNQPQHF
>.|once|TRBV11-2|TRBJ1-4
TGTGCCAGCAGCCCCGGGCTGCGCCCTAGGGGTGAAAAACTGTTTTTT
CASSPGLRPRGEKLFF